What follows are 17 T cell receptor beta chains derived from one specimen sequenced in a study of blood T cell repertoires in COVID-19. Assay: immunoSEQ multiplex PCR; the TCRdb copy retains only in-frame clones and omits some. The top ten hold approximately 10% of the sample, which has over 150,000 clones, 65% to 90% seen once. The sequenced sample consisted of PBMCs or T cells enriched from blood (not recorded which). The receptor set was obtained from a man aged 40-55 years who had recovered from COVID-19.

The chain joins TRBV9 to TRBJ1-1, with 7 bases fitting TRBD1. The CDR3 is 15 amino acids. With V trimmed by 4 bases and J by 6 bases, 12 bases remained unmatched. The germline V gene has CDR1 SGDLS and CDR2 YYNGEE. CDR3 in DNA: TGTGCCAGCAGCCCTCGGACAGGACAGATTTCTGAAGCTTTCTTT. Translation gives CASSPRTGQISEAFF.

The CDR3 reads CASSSGTANYGYTF. CDR3 coding DNA: TGTGCCAGTAGCTCCGGGACTGCTAACTATGGCTACACCTTC. V usage is TRBV19 and J usage is TRBJ1-2; a possible D gene is TRBD1 (5 bases). Germline V CDR1 and CDR2: LNHDA, SQIVND (reference sequence). V gave up 6 bases and J gave up 0 bases, with 11 bases separating them. This CDR3 has 14 amino acids.

This chain connects TRBV5-4 to TRBJ1-1; D possibly corresponds to TRBD1 (5 bases). The CDR3 has 15 amino acids. V was pared by 2 bases and J by 5 bases, with 16 bases between. Germline CDR1 SGHNT, CDR2 YYREEE (reference sequence). The CDR3 region has the DNA TGTGCCAGCAGCTTCTCTCAGGGAATGGGGACTGAAGCTTTCTTT. Protein product: CASSFSQGMGTEAFF.

There are a few counts of this clone. The chain combines TRBV11-2 with TRBJ2-5; 11 nucleotides agree with TRBD2. Germline V gives CDR1 SGHAT, CDR2 FQNNGV. This CDR3 has 18 amino acids. V was clipped by 3 bases and J by 6 bases; unmatched bases: 15. The CDR3: CASSFLQFSGRAGQTQYF. In nucleotides, the CDR3 is TGTGCCAGCAGCTTCCTGCAATTTAGCGGGAGGGCCGGTCAGACCCAGTACTTC.

The chain has TRBV9 and TRBJ1-1; TRBD1 agrees at 8 bases. V dropped 2 bases and J dropped 0; count of bases not matched to a gene: 6. Germline CDR1 SGDLS, CDR2 YYNGEE. This CDR3 region has 16 residues. CDR3 bases: TGTGCCAGCAGCGTCTCACCGGGACAGGTGAACACTGAAGCTTTCTTT. Protein product: CASSVSPGQVNTEAFF.

The gene calls are TRBV7-2 and TRBJ2-5; TRBD2 agrees at 10 bases. CDR1 SGHTA and CDR2 FQGNSA come from the germline V gene. J was trimmed by 2 bases and V by 3 bases; bases with no gene match: 6. The CDR3 extends over 16 amino acids. The CDR3 DNA reads TGTGCCAGCAGCTTGAGAGCGGGAGGGTTACAAGAGACCCAGTACTTC. Encoded protein: CASSLRAGGLQETQYF.

The rearrangement links TRBV6-4 to TRBJ2-2; 9 bases are shared with TRBD2. The V gene's germline CDR1 is MRHNA and CDR2 SNTAGT. The trim removed 1 base at V and 5 bases at J, leaving 5 bases unmatched. CDR3 length equals 16 residues. The CDR3 is CASSDWGSGRTGELFF. The CDR3 DNA sequence: TGTGCCAGCAGTGACTGGGGTAGCGGGAGAACCGGGGAGCTGTTTTTT.

The rearrangement uses TRBV5-1 and TRBJ2-7; 13 bases align to TRBD2. CDR1 and CDR2 from the germline V gene are SGHRS and YFSETQ. The CDR3 runs to 20 residues. V was clipped by 4 bases and J by 2 bases; unmatched bases: 18. CDR3 in amino acids: CASSPGVGPGTSGTPYEQYF. The CDR3 DNA reads as TGCGCCAGCAGCCCGGGAGTGGGGCCCGGGACTAGCGGGACCCCCTACGAGCAGTACTTC. The full variable domain, with the rest looked up from reference TRBV5-1 and TRBJ2-7, is KAGVTQTPRYLIKTRGQQVTLSCSPISGHRSVSWYQQTPGQGLQFLFEYFSETQRNKGNFPGRFSGRQFSNSRSEMNVSTLELGDSALYLCASSPGVGPGTSGTPYEQYFGPGTRLTVT.

The rearrangement links TRBV5-4 to TRBJ1-1; TRBD1 matches at 10 bases. The germline CDR1 and CDR2 sequences are SGHNT and YYREEE (reference sequence). V was clipped by 5 bases and J by 4 bases; unmatched bases: 11. The CDR3 contains 16 residues. Written as DNA, the CDR3 is TGTGCCAGCAGTACAGGGGACAGGGGATGGGCCACTGAAGCTTTCTTT. This encodes CASSTGDRGWATEAFF. The whole variable domain, filled in from reference TRBV5-4 and TRBJ1-1, reads ETGVTQSPTHLIKTRGQQVTLRCSSQSGHNTVSWYQQALGQGPQFIFQYYREEENGRGNFPPRFSGLQFPNYSSELNVNALELDDSALYLCASSTGDRGWATEAFFGQGTRLTVV.

This chain uses TRBV30 with TRBJ1-2; TRBD1 is a possible D gene (5 bases). Looked up from germline, CDR1 is GTSNPN and CDR2 is SVGIG (reference sequence). V gave up 0 bases and J gave up 4 bases, with 12 bases separating them. The CDR3 loop spans 14 amino acids. In nucleotides, the CDR3 is TGTGCCTGGAGTGTAGGGCAGGGCTCCTATGGCTACACCTTC. Translating gives CAWSVGQGSYGYTF.

The chain has TRBV5-6 and TRBJ2-7; tentatively, D is TRBD2 (5 bases). V was cut by 4 bases and J by 3 bases, with 14 bases left in between. The CDR3 covers 14 residues. Germline-derived CDR1 and CDR2 are SGHDT and YYEEEE. CDR3 nucleotide sequence: TGTGCCAGCAGCCCGGGGTGGGAAGGCTACGAGCAGTACTTC. Amino acid sequence: CASSPGWEGYEQYF.

The CDR3 here is CASSPRTGVNYGYTF. The CDR3 DNA reads as TGTGCCAGCAGCCCCAGAACGGGGGTTAACTATGGCTACACCTTC. The gene calls are TRBV14 and TRBJ1-2, with D tentatively TRBD1 (5 bases). The CDR3 runs 15 residues. The germline CDR1 and CDR2 sequences are SGHDN and FVKESK. Trimming removed 4 bases at V and 1 base at J, with 13 bases between.

J is TRBJ2-1 and V is TRBV7-3; 8 bases line up with TRBD1. Per germline, CDR1 SGHTA and CDR2 FQGTGA. J was trimmed by 9 bases and V by 4 bases; bases with no gene match: 8. CDR3 length: 14 residues. CDR3 protein: CASSSGTGITEQFF. The CDR3 bases are TGTGCCAGCAGCTCCGGGACAGGAATTACTGAGCAGTTCTTC.

The V gene is TRBV7-2, the J gene TRBJ2-1, with D tentatively TRBD2 (6 bases). Germline CDR1 reads SGHTA; CDR2 reads FQGNSA. The CDR3 runs to 13 residues. The ends were cut back, 2 bases at V and 7 bases at J, with 9 bases in the middle. The CDR3 reads CASSLNAGNEQFF. The DNA for the CDR3 is TGTGCCAGCAGCTTAAATGCGGGGAATGAGCAGTTCTTC. Drawing the rest from reference TRBV7-2 and TRBJ2-1, the complete variable domain is GAGVSQSPSNKVTEKGKDVELRCDPISGHTALYWYRQSLGQGLEFLIYFQGNSAPDKSGLPSDRFSAERTGGSVSTLTIQRTQQEDSAVYLCASSLNAGNEQFFGPGTRLTVL.

The CDR3 is CASSLAAGQGRSDTQYF. CDR3 coding DNA: TGCGCCAGCAGCTTGGCGGCGGGACAGGGGAGGTCAGATACGCAGTATTTT. The rearrangement uses TRBV5-1 and TRBJ2-3; 10 positions match TRBD1. With V trimmed by 0 bases and J by 4 bases, 8 bases remained unmatched. CDR1 and CDR2 (germline): SGHRS, YFSETQ. The CDR3 extends over 17 amino acids.

This clone was recorded a few times. The V call is TRBV5-5, the J call TRBJ1-2, with D tentatively TRBD1 (6 bases). The CDR3 length is 14 residues. CDR1 and CDR2 from the germline V gene are SGHKS and YYEKEE (reference sequence). V dropped 6 bases and J dropped 4 bases, with 16 bases sitting between them. The CDR3 DNA follows: TGTGCCAGCACCTCACCCGGGGACATCTATGGCTACACCTTC. It encodes CASTSPGDIYGYTF.

The V call is TRBV7-8, the J call TRBJ1-2; 7 bases fit TRBD1. Germline trimming cut 5 bases from V and 2 bases from J; bases unmatched to any gene: 8. The CDR3 length is 15 residues. Per the germline V gene, CDR1 is SGHVS and CDR2 is FQNEAQ. This chain's CDR3 is CASSHLDRMNYGYTF. The DNA of the CDR3 is TGTGCCAGCAGCCACTTGGACAGGATGAACTATGGCTACACCTTC.